This record looks at one TCR beta chain sequence and its context. The data originate from a study of blood T cell repertoires in COVID-19. For the study at large: Collection of acute and convalescent COVID-19 samples took place in the United States, Italy and Spain. Nucleic acid was either cDNA or gDNA, and it came from T cells, B-cell-depleted T cells, or PBMCs.

This CDR3 has 17 amino acids. Trimming took off 4 bases at V and 0 bases at J, with 15 bases between the two ends. Looked up from germline, CDR1 is SGHTA and CDR2 is FQGNSA. Per the authors' pipeline: The authors estimated nucleated cell counts from reference gene primer amplification. Clones were sequenced by immunoSEQ multiplex PCR, and TCRdb holds only the in-frame ones, with some missing. V and J calls and clone size are given by that table; D and trimming were obtained from the DNA. The table shows 110,000 to 150,000 clones, with over 60% occurring only once. What was sequenced was peripheral blood. The chain recombines TRBV7-2 with TRBJ2-2; possible D gene TRBD1, 6 bases. The clonotype originates from a man older than 75 with acute or convalescent COVID-19. The chain's CDR3 is CASSYDADSANTGELFF. For the CDR3, the DNA is TGTGCCAGCAGCTATGACGCGGACAGTGCGAACACCGGGGAGCTGTTTTTT.